Here is one TCR beta chain with its context. CDR3 length equals 15 residues. The V end lost 4 bases, the J end lost 6 bases, and 19 bases lay between the germline ends. Germline CDR1 and CDR2: SGHTA and FQGNSA. This specimen belongs to a study of shared clonotypes between healthy human individuals. The repertoire was sequenced with immunoSEQ multiplex PCR; TCRdb's copy has only in-frame clones and lacks some. The data hold roughly 500,000 clones, with about 96% observed a single time. The sequence was collected from a woman younger than 45 in good health. The rearrangement links TRBV7-2 to TRBJ2-7; D not certain. Sequences were obtained from naive CD4+ T cells sorted from blood. The subset was: CD45RA+ positively selected. The CDR3 loop reads CASSSTRESWAEQYF. The DNA for the CDR3 is TGTGCCAGCAGCTCCACGAGAGAGTCGTGGGCCGAGCAGTACTTC.